The rows below give T cell receptor beta chains drawn from one sample of a study of control samples from healthy donors and cancer patients. Repertoires were generated with immunoSEQ multiplex PCR, while TCRdb's copy carries only in-frame clones and drops some. The sample lists 85,000 to 90,000 clones; less than 90% were seen once. Sequences were obtained from PBMCs. The receptors here all came from a woman in her fifties or sixties with colorectal cancer. CDR3s include the opening cysteine and the closing phenylalanine or tryptophan. A D gene is named only where the DNA matches it firmly. Clone size, where shown, is once, few, many, or a class for clones that have expanded.

j_gene	d_gene	v_gene	abundance	CDR3nt	CDR3aa
TRBJ2-1	.	TRBV7-2	.	TGTGCCAGCAGCTTAGACGGGTATCCTTACAATGAGCAGTTCTTC	CASSLDGYPYNEQFF
TRBJ2-2	.	TRBV5-6	.	TGTGCCAGCGGATCGTGGAAGGGAAGGGGGGAGCTGTTTTTT	CASGSWKGRGELFF
TRBJ1-2	.	TRBV2	.	TGTGCCAGCAGTGAGGCTGGGGACTTACCCTATGGCTACACCTTC	CASSEAGDLPYGYTF
TRBJ2-1	.	TRBV15	.	TGTGCCACCAGCAGAGAACGGGGGATCTCCTACAATGAGCAGTTCTTC	CATSRERGISYNEQFF
TRBJ1-4	TRBD1	TRBV4-1	.	TGCGCCAGCAGCCAAGAACGGGACAGGGGGAATAAAAAACTGTTTTTT	CASSQERDRGNKKLFF
TRBJ1-2	.	TRBV10-2	.	TGCGCCAGCAGTGACGATGGGGGGAAAATTTATGGCTACACCTTC	CASSDDGGKIYGYTF
TRBJ2-3	.	TRBV7-8	.	TGTGCCAGCAGCTTAGCGGGTGCACCAACAGATACGCAGTATTTT	CASSLAGAPTDTQYF
TRBJ2-1	.	TRBV9	.	TGTGCCAGCAGCGTAGATGGCGGGGCCTACAATGAGCAGTTCTTC	CASSVDGGAYNEQFF
TRBJ1-5	TRBD1	TRBV19	.	TGTGCCAGTAGGATAGACAGGGGCAGCAATCAGCCCCAGCATTTT	CASRIDRGSNQPQHF
TRBJ1-1	.	TRBV7-9	.	TGTGCCAGCAGCCACCAGACAGGATTGAACACTGAAGCTTTCTTT	CASSHQTGLNTEAFF
TRBJ1-2	TRBD1	TRBV19	.	TGTGCCAGTAGCCCCGGGGGACAGGTTAACTATGGCTACACCTTC	CASSPGGQVNYGYTF
TRBJ1-1	.	TRBV5-1	.	TGCGCCAGCAGCTTGGGTCCCACTGAAGCTTTCTTT	CASSLGPTEAFF
TRBJ2-6	TRBD1	TRBV15	.	TGTGCCACCAGCGGGAACAGGGGGCTTGGGGCCAACGTCCTGACTTTC	CATSGNRGLGANVLTF
TRBJ2-3	.	TRBV27	.	TGTGCCAGCAGGGCGAGACCTTCCTTTGCCTCAGATACGCAGTATTTT	CASRARPSFASDTQYF
TRBJ1-5	.	TRBV28	.	TGTGCCAGCAGGGAAACCTTAATACAGCCCCAGCATTTT	CASRETLIQPQHF
TRBJ2-5	TRBD1	TRBV5-1	.	TGCGCCAGCAGCCGACAGGGGGGTCAAGAGACCCAGTACTTC	CASSRQGGQETQYF
TRBJ1-2	TRBD1	TRBV12-3/TRBV12-4	.	TGTGCCAGCAGGTCTGGACAGGGGAAGGGCTACACCTTC	CASRSGQGKGYTF
TRBJ2-2	.	TRBV19	.	TGTGCCAGTCGGACGGTTTTAACCGGGGAGCTGTTTTTT	CASRTVLTGELFF
TRBJ1-4	TRBD1	TRBV4-2	.	TGTGCCAGCAGCCGGGACAGGTCTAATGAAAAACTGTTTTTT	CASSRDRSNEKLFF
TRBJ1-1	.	TRBV18	.	TGTGCCAGCTCACCTAGGACAGTGAACACTGAAGCTTTCTTT	CASSPRTVNTEAFF
TRBJ1-1	.	TRBV7-2	.	TGTGCCAGCAGCTTACTAAGGTCGAACACTGAAGCTTTCTTT	CASSLLRSNTEAFF
TRBJ2-3	TRBD2	TRBV2	.	TGTGCCAGCAGTGACCCCACTAGCGGCACAGATACGCAGTATTTT	CASSDPTSGTDTQYF
TRBJ2-3	.	TRBV7-2	.	TGTGCCAGCAGCCCAAGGAGAGGCACAGATACGCAGTATTTT	CASSPRRGTDTQYF
TRBJ2-1	TRBD2	TRBV27	.	TGTGCCAGCACCGCCTGGGGGGGATTAAAGCAGTTCTTC	CASTAWGGLKQFF
TRBJ1-3	.	TRBV4-3	.	TGCGCCAGCAGACCGGACAGAGCCTCTGGAAACACCATATATTTT	CASRPDRASGNTIYF
TRBJ2-3	.	TRBV7-6	.	TGTGCCAGCAGCTTAAATTCCGGACTTCTCGCCACAGATACGCAGTATTTT	CASSLNSGLLATDTQYF
TRBJ1-2	TRBD1	TRBV19	.	TGTGCCAGTACCCTAACCGGGACAGGGGGCTATGGCTACACCTTC	CASTLTGTGGYGYTF
TRBJ1-1	.	TRBV6-2/TRBV6-3	.	TGTGCCAGCAGTTCCCCCCTGACTGAAGCTTTCTTT	CASSSPLTEAFF
TRBJ1-2	.	TRBV4-1	.	TGCGCCAGCAGCCAAGTAGGCCAGCCCGATGGCTACACCTTC	CASSQVGQPDGYTF
TRBJ2-5	TRBD2	TRBV14	.	TGTGCCAGCAGCCCCCCTAGCGGGGGGGCCCCGCGACAAGAGACCCAGTACTTC	CASSPPSGGAPRQETQYF
TRBJ1-6	.	TRBV19	once	TGTGTCAGTAGGCCCTCGGGGGGGCCAGCGTCCTCTCCCCTCCACTTT	CVSRPSGGPASSPLHF
TRBJ1-1	TRBD1	TRBV7-8	.	TGTGCCAGCAGCCCCGACAGGGCAGCTTTCTTT	CASSPDRAAFF
TRBJ1-2	.	TRBV30	.	TGTGCCTGGAGTGTACTTTATGGCTACACCTTC	CAWSVLYGYTF
TRBJ1-3	.	TRBV19	.	TGTGCCAGTAACCTACCCGGCTCTGGAAACACCATATATTTT	CASNLPGSGNTIYF
TRBJ2-3	TRBD2	TRBV27	.	TGTGCCAGCAGTTTATCGCGGACTAGCGGGGGAGCAGATACGCAGTATTTT	CASSLSRTSGGADTQYF
TRBJ1-6	.	TRBV7-7	.	TGTGCCAGCAGCTTAGGGGGACACGTCCCTTCCCATTCACCCCTCCACTTT	CASSLGGHVPSHSPLHF
TRBJ2-3	TRBD2	TRBV4-3	.	TGCGCCAGCAGCCAGGGGAGGGCAGGGAGCACAGATACGCAGTATTTT	CASSQGRAGSTDTQYF
TRBJ1-2	TRBD1	TRBV10-3	.	TGTGCCATCAGTGCAGACAGGGAGGACAACTATGGCTACACCTTC	CAISADREDNYGYTF
TRBJ2-1	.	TRBV6-2/TRBV6-3	.	TGTGCCAGCAGTAGAGGGAACAATGAGCAGTTCTTC	CASSRGNNEQFF
TRBJ1-2	.	TRBV18	.	TGTGCCAGCTCACCAGAGGCAAGAGCTAACTATGGCTACACCTTC	CASSPEARANYGYTF
TRBJ2-3	TRBD2	TRBV6-4	.	TGTGCCAGCAGTGACTCGGGACTAGCATCGGCAGATACGCAGTATTTT	CASSDSGLASADTQYF
TRBJ2-3	TRBD2	TRBV3-1/TRBV3-2	.	TGTGCCAGCAGCCAAGACGCTAGCGGGGGGGTCGGGCAGTATTTT	CASSQDASGGVGQYF
TRBJ2-1	TRBD2	TRBV14	.	TGTGCCAGCAGCCAAGAGGAAATAGCGGGGGACAATGAGCAGTTCTTC	CASSQEEIAGDNEQFF